Given below is one T cell receptor (beta chain) in context. As yet, its antigen is unknown. TCRdb's table, derived via immunoSEQ multiplex PCR, lists solely in-frame clones and lacks some. This sample has 200,000 to 250,000 clones; more than 85% occur once, and the top ten carry over 0.95%. The CDR3 sequence is 13 residues long. Germline V gene lookup returns CDR1 SGHVS and CDR2 FQNEAQ. V dropped 5 bases and J dropped 3; count of bases not matched to a gene: 3. These data originate in a study of T cell responses to AZD1222 COVID-19 vaccine. Overall study results and limits: Unmutated variant regions are reportedly targeted by nearly half of spike-specific TCRs.

V and J are TRBV7-8 and TRBJ1-2; the match to TRBD1 covers 7 bases. The sequence derives from an adult in good health. Sequenced here: peripheral blood, sampled on day 0 of MenACWY control vaccination. Written as DNA, the CDR3 is TGTGCCAGCAGCCGCGACAGGGACTATGGCTACACCTTC. It is translated as CASSRDRDYGYTF.